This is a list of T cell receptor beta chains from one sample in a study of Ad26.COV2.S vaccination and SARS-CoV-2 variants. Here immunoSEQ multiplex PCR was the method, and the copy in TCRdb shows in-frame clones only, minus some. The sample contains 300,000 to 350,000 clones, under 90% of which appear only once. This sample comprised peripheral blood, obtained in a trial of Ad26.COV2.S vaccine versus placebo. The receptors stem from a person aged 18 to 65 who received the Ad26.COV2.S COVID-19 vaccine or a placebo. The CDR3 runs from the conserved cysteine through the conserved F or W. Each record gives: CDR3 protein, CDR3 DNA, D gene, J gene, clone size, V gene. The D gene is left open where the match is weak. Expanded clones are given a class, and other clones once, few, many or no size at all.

CDR3: CASSLRWGGGYTF
DNA: TGTGCCAGCAGCTTGCGTTGGGGCGGAGGCTACACCTTC
D: -
J: TRBJ1-2
size: -
V: TRBV12-1

CDR3: CAISELEGLAANTQYF
DNA: TGTGCCATCAGTGAACTTGAAGGACTAGCGGCTAATACGCAGTATTTT
D: TRBD2
J: TRBJ2-3
size: once
V: TRBV10-3

CDR3: CASIHTLLSASSYNEQFF
DNA: TGTGCCAGCATCCATACCCTGTTAAGCGCGAGCTCCTACAATGAGCAGTTCTTC
D: -
J: TRBJ2-1
size: -
V: TRBV7-9

CDR3: CASTRQNYGYTF
DNA: TGTGCCAGCACCCGACAGAACTATGGCTACACCTTC
D: -
J: TRBJ1-2
size: -
V: TRBV2

CDR3: CASSRGTSTDTQYF
DNA: TGTGCCAGCAGCCGCGGGACTAGCACAGATACGCAGTATTTT
D: -
J: TRBJ2-3
size: -
V: TRBV3-1/TRBV3-2

CDR3: CASSYNAGFRGEKLFF
DNA: TGTGCCAGCAGTTACAATGCGGGCTTTCGAGGTGAAAAACTGTTTTTT
D: -
J: TRBJ1-4
size: -
V: TRBV6-5

CDR3: CASSQVASGFEVNTQYF
DNA: TGTGCCAGCAGCCAAGTAGCTAGCGGGTTTGAAGTGAATACGCAGTATTTT
D: TRBD2
J: TRBJ2-3
size: once
V: TRBV4-2

CDR3: CASSPEFPGPPYGYTF
DNA: TGTGCCAGCAGCCCCGAATTCCCGGGACCCCCCTATGGCTACACCTTC
D: -
J: TRBJ1-2
size: -
V: TRBV11-3

CDR3: CATRDRADTQYF
DNA: TGTGCCACCCGGGACAGGGCCGATACGCAGTATTTT
D: TRBD1
J: TRBJ2-3
size: -
V: TRBV19

CDR3: CASSQDGPSGRYNEQFF
DNA: TGTGCCAGCAGCCAAGATGGGCCGAGCGGGAGGTACAATGAGCAGTTCTTC
D: TRBD2
J: TRBJ2-1
size: -
V: TRBV4-2

CDR3: CASSIGGAGGTEAFF
DNA: TGTGCCAGTAGTATTGGAGGGGCGGGCGGCACTGAAGCTTTCTTT
D: -
J: TRBJ1-1
size: -
V: TRBV19

CDR3: CASSPNLGLNTEAFF
DNA: TGTGCCAGCAGCCCTAATCTGGGGTTGAACACTGAAGCTTTCTTT
D: -
J: TRBJ1-1
size: -
V: TRBV7-6

CDR3: CASSQNRGGYEQYF
DNA: TGTGCCAGCAGCCAGAACCGAGGGGGGTACGAGCAGTACTTC
D: -
J: TRBJ2-7
size: once
V: TRBV11-2